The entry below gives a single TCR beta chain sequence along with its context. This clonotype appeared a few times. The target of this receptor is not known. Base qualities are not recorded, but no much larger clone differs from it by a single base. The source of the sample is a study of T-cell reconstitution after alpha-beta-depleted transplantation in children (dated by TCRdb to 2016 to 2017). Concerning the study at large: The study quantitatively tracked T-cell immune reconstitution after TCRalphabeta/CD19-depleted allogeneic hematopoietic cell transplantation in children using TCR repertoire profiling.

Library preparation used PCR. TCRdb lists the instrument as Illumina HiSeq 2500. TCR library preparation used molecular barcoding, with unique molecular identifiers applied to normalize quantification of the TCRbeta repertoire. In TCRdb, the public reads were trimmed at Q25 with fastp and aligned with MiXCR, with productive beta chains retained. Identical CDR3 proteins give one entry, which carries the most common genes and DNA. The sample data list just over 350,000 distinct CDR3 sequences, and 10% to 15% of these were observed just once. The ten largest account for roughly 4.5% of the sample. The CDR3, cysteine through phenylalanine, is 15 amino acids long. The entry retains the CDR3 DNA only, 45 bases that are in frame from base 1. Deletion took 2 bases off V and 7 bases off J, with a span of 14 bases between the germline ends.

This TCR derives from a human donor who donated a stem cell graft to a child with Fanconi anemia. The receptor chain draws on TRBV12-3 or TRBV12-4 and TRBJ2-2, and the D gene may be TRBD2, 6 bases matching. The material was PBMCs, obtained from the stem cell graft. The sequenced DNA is TGTGCCAGCAGTTTAAGGAGGGCCCTGGGCGGGGAGCTGTTTTTT. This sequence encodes CASSLRRALGGELFF.